One and the same sample provided the 15 T cell receptor beta chains below, sequenced in a study of T-cell reconstitution after alpha-beta-depleted transplantation in children. Preparation of the TCRbeta library was carried out with unique molecular identifiers. TCRdb re-derived calls from the PCR reads in MiXCR, one entry per CDR3 protein. Here the sample spans around 500,000 distinct CDR3 sequences, 9.5% to 15% being singletons. Sample: PBMCs from the stem cell graft donor, taken from the stem cell graft. The receptors originated from a human donor who donated a stem cell graft to a child with combined immunodeficiency.

This clonotype was recorded many times. V usage is TRBV10-3 and J usage is TRBJ2-1, with 10 bases that match TRBD2. Germline V lookup: CDR1 ENHRY, CDR2 SYGVKD. The V and J ends lost 11 bases and 8 bases, in that order; junction bases with no gene match: 18. The CDR3 length is 16 residues. This chain's CDR3 is CAQTVAGGPGCYEQFF. CDR3 coding DNA: TGTGCCCAAACGGTAGCGGGGGGACCAGGCTGCTATGAGCAGTTCTTC.

This clonotype was observed a handful of times. This chain connects TRBV12-3 or TRBV12-4 to TRBJ2-7; TRBD2 matches at 12 bases. This CDR3 has 13 amino acids. The V and J ends lost 6 bases and 6 bases, in that order; junction bases with no gene match: 3. The CDR3 spells CASRLAGGLEQYF. CDR3 in DNA: TGTGCCAGCAGGCTAGCGGGAGGGCTCGAGCAGTACTTC.

The V gene is TRBV7-3, the J gene TRBJ2-5; 11 bases are shared with TRBD2. The germline CDR1 and CDR2 sequences are SGHTA and FQGTGA. The CDR3 spans 15 residues. Germline trimming cut 6 bases from V and 5 bases from J; bases unmatched to any gene: 8. The CDR3 is CASSRSGGAWETQYF. The CDR3 bases are TGTGCCAGCAGTCGTAGCGGGGGGGCCTGGGAGACCCAGTACTTC.

J is TRBJ2-3 and V is TRBV5-8; the D is unclear. CDR1 and CDR2 (germline): SGHTS, YDEGEE. The CDR3 sequence is 12 residues long. V lost 4 bases and J 1 base, leaving 4 bases between the germline ends. CDR3 DNA: TGTGCCAGCAGCATGGGCACAGATACGCAGTATTTT. Translation gives CASSMGTDTQYF. Combining the CDR3 with reference TRBV5-8 and TRBJ2-3 gives the whole variable domain EAGVTQSPTHLIKTRGQQATLRCSPISGHTSVYWYQQALGLGLQFLLWYDEGEERNRGNFPPRFSGRQFPNYSSELNVNALELEDSALYLCASSMGTDTQYFGPGTRLTVL.

In nucleotides, the CDR3 is TGTGCCAGCAGCTGGGGGAGGGAGCAGTACTTC. It translates to CASSWGREQYF. V is TRBV7-9 and J is TRBJ2-7; possible D gene TRBD2, 6 bases. The CDR3 length is 11 residues. Germline CDR1 reads SEHNR; CDR2 reads FQNEAQ (reference sequence). The V and J ends lost 4 bases and 7 bases respectively, with 8 bases between them.

The chain uses TRBV2 and TRBJ2-1, with 10 bases matching TRBD1. V dropped 7 bases and J dropped 4; count of bases not matched to a gene: 7. The length of the CDR3 is 15 residues. The germline V gene encodes CDR1 SNHLY and CDR2 FYNNEI. The CDR3 bases are TGTGCCAGCAAGCCCGACAGGGGGCGTTACAATGAGCAGTTCTTC. It yields the protein CASKPDRGRYNEQFF.

The CDR3 region is CANRSSQETQYF. The CDR3 nucleotides read TGTGCCAACAGGTCCTCCCAAGAGACCCAGTACTTC. The chain employs TRBV12-3 or TRBV12-4 and TRBJ2-5; possibly TRBD1 for D (5 bases). There are 12 residues in the CDR3. V was cut by 10 bases and J by 1 base, with 10 bases left in between.

This clonotype was seen more than once but under ten times. The chain uses TRBV7-2 and TRBJ2-2; D is ambiguous. Germline-derived CDR1 and CDR2 are SGHTA and FQGNSA. V was shortened by 0 bases and J by 6 bases, with 8 bases between the two germline ends. The CDR3 has 14 amino acids. The CDR3 sequence is CASSLAPQPGELFF. The CDR3 DNA follows: TGTGCCAGCAGCTTAGCGCCACAGCCCGGGGAGCTGTTTTTT.

The genes are TRBV12-3 or TRBV12-4 and TRBJ1-4; D call uncertain. The V end was cut by 5 bases, the J end by 3 bases, with 16 bases between. This CDR3 is built from 16 residues. The CDR3 loop reads CASSQPNPAANEKLFF. The CDR3 region has the DNA TGTGCCAGCAGTCAACCTAATCCGGCAGCTAATGAAAAACTGTTTTTT.

This clonotype turned up a few times. The V and J genes are TRBV29-1 and TRBJ2-3; 7 bases match TRBD1. The CDR3 runs 14 residues. CDR1 is SQVTM, CDR2 ANQGSEA, per germline. V was clipped by 6 bases and J by 2 bases; unmatched bases: 8. Here the CDR3 reads CSVQGTVLTDTQYF. In nucleotides, the CDR3 is TGCAGCGTCCAGGGGACAGTTCTCACAGATACGCAGTATTTT.

This clonotype was seen many times. The chain employs TRBV12-3 or TRBV12-4 and TRBJ2-1, with 9 bases matching TRBD2. V shed 6 bases and J 0 bases; nucleotides not matched to a gene: 3. This CDR3 contains 15 residues. The CDR3 is CASRDSGSSYNEQFF. DNA for the CDR3: TGTGCCAGCAGGGATAGCGGGAGCTCCTACAATGAGCAGTTCTTC.

There are many counts of this clonotype. This chain links TRBV7-9 with TRBJ2-7, with D unclear. Germline V gives CDR1 SEHNR, CDR2 FQNEAQ (reference sequence). The CDR3 runs to 15 residues. Deletions cut 1 base from V and 5 bases from J, with 15 bases between. The CDR3 sequence: CASSLGGESKHEQYF. The CDR3 coding sequence is TGTGCCAGCAGCTTAGGGGGTGAAAGTAAACACGAGCAGTACTTC.

The chain links TRBV10-3 to TRBJ2-5, with a weak D call TRBD1 (6 bases). Trimming removed 4 bases from V and 3 bases from J, with 15 bases in between. Per the germline V gene, CDR1 is ENHRY and CDR2 is SYGVKD. This CDR3 is 15 amino acids long. As DNA, the CDR3 is TGTGCCATCAGTGCCGGCAGGGGTTCAAAAGAGACCCAGTACTTC. Translated: CAISAGRGSKETQYF.

The chain couples TRBV27 to TRBJ1-4, with TRBD1 as a possible D gene (5 bases). The CDR3 spans 13 residues. V lost 6 bases and J 5 bases, leaving 10 bases between the germline ends. CDR1 and CDR2 (germline): MNHEY, SMNVEV (reference sequence). DNA of the CDR3: TGTGCCAGCAGATGGGACGGGAATGAAAAACTGTTTTTT. It is translated as CASRWDGNEKLFF.

The genes are TRBV7-2 and TRBJ1-1; D remains unclear. V was clipped by 7 bases and J by 0 bases, with 3 bases between them. Germline CDR1 reads SGHTA; CDR2 reads FQGNSA. The length of the CDR3 is 11 residues. CDR3 region: CASTMNTEAFF. In DNA form, the CDR3 reads TGTGCCAGCACAATGAACACTGAAGCTTTCTTT.